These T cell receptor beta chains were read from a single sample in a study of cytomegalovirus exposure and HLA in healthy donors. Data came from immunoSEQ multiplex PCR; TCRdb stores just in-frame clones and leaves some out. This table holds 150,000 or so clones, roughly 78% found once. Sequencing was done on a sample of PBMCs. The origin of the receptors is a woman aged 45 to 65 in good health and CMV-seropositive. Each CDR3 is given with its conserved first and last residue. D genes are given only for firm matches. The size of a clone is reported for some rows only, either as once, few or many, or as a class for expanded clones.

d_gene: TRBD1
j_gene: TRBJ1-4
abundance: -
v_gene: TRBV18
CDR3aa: CASSPGTGPATNEKLFF
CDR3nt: TGTGCCAGCTCACCGGGGACAGGGCCCGCAACTAATGAAAAACTGTTTTTT

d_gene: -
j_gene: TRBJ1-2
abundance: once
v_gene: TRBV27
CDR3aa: CASSLKGGEYGYTF
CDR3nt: TGTGCCAGCAGTTTAAAGGGAGGGGAGTATGGCTACACCTTC

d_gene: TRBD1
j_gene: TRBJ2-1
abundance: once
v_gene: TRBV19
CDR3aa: CASSIRGTGISYEQFF
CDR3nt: TGTGCCAGTAGTATTAGGGGGACAGGGATTTCATATGAGCAGTTCTTC

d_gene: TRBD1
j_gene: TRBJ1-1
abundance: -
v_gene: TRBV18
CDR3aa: CASSLRGQGSEAFF
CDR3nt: TGTGCCAGCTCCCTCAGGGGGCAGGGGTCGGAAGCTTTCTTT

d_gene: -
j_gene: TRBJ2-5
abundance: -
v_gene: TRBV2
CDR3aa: CASSEAHRVAKEQYF
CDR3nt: TGTGCCAGCAGTGAAGCGCACAGGGTGGCTAAAGAGCAGTACTTC

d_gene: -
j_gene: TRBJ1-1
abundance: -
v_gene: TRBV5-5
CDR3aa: CASSLEGMSTEAFF
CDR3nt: TGTGCCAGCAGCTTGGAGGGGATGAGCACTGAAGCTTTCTTT

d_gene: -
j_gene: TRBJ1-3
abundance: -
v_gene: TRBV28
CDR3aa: CASSIQGNTIYF
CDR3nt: TGTGCCAGCAGTATACAGGGAAACACCATATATTTT

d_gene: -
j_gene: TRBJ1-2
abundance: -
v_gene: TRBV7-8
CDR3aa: CASSPGDGGYGYTF
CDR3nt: TGTGCCAGCAGCCCAGGCGACGGGGGCTATGGCTACACCTTC

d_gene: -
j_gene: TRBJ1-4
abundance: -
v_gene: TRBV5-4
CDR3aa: CASSSAGGRTNEKLFF
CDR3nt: TGTGCCAGCAGCTCGGCCGGGGGGAGGACTAATGAAAAACTGTTTTTT

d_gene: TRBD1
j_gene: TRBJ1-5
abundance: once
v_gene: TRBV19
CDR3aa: CASTPDRGYNQPQHF
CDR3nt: TGTGCCAGTACCCCGGACAGGGGGTACAATCAGCCCCAGCATTTT

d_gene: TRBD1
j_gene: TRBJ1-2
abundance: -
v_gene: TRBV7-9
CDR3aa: CASSFGQVYGYTF
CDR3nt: TGTGCCAGCAGCTTTGGACAGGTCTATGGCTACACCTTC

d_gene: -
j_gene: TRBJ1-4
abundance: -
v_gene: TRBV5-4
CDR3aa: CASSPQGTNEKLFF
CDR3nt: TGTGCCAGCAGCCCGCAGGGGACGAATGAAAAACTGTTTTTT

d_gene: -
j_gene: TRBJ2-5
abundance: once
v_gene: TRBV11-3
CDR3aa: CASSSLLGGEETQYF
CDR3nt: TGTGCCAGCAGCTCCCTATTGGGGGGAGAGGAGACCCAGTACTTC

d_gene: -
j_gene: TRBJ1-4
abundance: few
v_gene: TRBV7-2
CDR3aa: CASSWASGKLFF
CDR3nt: TGTGCCAGCAGCTGGGCGAGTGGAAAACTGTTTTTT

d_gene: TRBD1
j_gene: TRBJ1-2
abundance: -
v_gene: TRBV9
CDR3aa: CASSVDRGPGSYGYTF
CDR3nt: TGTGCCAGCAGCGTAGACAGGGGGCCGGGGAGCTATGGCTACACCTTC

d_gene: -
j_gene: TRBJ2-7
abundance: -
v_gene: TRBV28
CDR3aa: CASESRSDSGDYEQYF
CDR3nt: TGTGCCAGCGAGTCGCGATCCGACAGTGGGGACTACGAGCAGTACTTC

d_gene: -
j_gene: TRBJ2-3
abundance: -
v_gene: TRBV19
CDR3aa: CASSKARGTVDTQYF
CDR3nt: TGTGCCAGTAGTAAGGCCAGGGGAACGGTGGATACGCAGTATTTT

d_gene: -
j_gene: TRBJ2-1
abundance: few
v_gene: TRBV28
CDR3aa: CASPQGNEQFF
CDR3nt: TGTGCCAGTCCGCAGGGGAATGAGCAGTTCTTC

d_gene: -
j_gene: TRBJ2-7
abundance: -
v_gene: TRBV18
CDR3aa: CASSPRSRTYEQYF
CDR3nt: TGTGCCAGCTCACCCCGAAGCCGAACCTACGAGCAGTACTTC

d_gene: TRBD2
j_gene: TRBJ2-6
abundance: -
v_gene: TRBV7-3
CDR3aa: CASSELAGNVPGANVLTF
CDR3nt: TGTGCCAGCAGCGAACTAGCGGGAAATGTCCCTGGGGCCAACGTCCTGACTTTC

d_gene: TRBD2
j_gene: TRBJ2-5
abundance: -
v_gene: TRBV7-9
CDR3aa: CASSGGETQYF
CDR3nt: TGTGCCAGCTCGGGGGGGGAGACCCAGTACTTC

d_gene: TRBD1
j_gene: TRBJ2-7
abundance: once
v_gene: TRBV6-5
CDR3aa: CASRSSGTVRYEQYF
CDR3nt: TGTGCCAGCAGATCCTCCGGGACAGTCCGTTACGAGCAGTACTTC

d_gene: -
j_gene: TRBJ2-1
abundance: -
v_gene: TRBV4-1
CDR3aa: CASSQVTVNNEQFF
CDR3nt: TGCGCCAGCAGCCAAGTCACAGTCAACAATGAGCAGTTCTTC

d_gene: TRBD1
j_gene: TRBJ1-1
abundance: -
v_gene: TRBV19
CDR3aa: CASSDRATMNTEAFF
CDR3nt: TGTGCCAGTAGTGACAGGGCGACAATGAACACTGAAGCTTTCTTT

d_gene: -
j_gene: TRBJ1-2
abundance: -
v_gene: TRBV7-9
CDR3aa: CSSSPGYGYTF
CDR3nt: TGTTCCAGCAGCCCAGGGTATGGCTACACCTTC

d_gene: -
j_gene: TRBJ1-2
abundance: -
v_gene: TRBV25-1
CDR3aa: CASSDPQGNYGYTF
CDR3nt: TGTGCCAGCAGTGACCCCCAGGGTAACTATGGCTACACCTTC

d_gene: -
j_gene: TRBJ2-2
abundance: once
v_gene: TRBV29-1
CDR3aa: CSGMTRYTGELFF
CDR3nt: TGCAGCGGAATGACACGATACACCGGGGAGCTGTTTTTT

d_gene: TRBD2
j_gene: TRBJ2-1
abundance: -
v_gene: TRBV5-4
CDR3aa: CASSLGTSGIGNEQFF
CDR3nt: TGTGCCAGCAGCTTGGGGACTAGCGGGATAGGCAATGAGCAGTTCTTC

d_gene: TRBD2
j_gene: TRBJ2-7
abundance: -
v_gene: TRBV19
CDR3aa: CASSSLAGQIYEQYF
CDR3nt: TGTGCCAGTAGTAGCCTAGCGGGACAGATCTACGAGCAGTACTTC

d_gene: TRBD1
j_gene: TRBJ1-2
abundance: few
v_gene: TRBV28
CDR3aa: CASSDSGQVLFYTF
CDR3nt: TGTGCCAGCAGCGATTCGGGACAGGTTTTATTCTACACCTTC

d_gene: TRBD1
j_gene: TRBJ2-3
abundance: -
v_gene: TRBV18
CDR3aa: CASSPGQGTDTQYF
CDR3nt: TGTGCCAGCTCACCAGGACAGGGGACAGATACGCAGTATTTT

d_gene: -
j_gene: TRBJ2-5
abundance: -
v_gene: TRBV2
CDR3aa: CASSAEGRETQYF
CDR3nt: TGTGCCAGCAGTGCGGAGGGTCGAGAGACCCAGTACTTC

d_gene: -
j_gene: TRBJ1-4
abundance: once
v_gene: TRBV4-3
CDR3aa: CASSPTGTNEKLFF
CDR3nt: TGCGCCAGCAGCCCGACGGGAACTAATGAAAAACTGTTTTTT

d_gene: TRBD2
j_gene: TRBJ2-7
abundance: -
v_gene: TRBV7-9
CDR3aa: CASSSSGGSYEQYF
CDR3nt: TGTGCCAGCAGCTCTAGCGGGGGCTCCTACGAGCAGTACTTC

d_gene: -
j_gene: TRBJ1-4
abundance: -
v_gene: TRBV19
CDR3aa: CASTPRGEKLFF
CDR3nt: TGTGCCAGTACCCCGAGGGGGGAAAAACTGTTTTTT

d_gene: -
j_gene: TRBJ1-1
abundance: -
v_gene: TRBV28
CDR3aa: CASSQRIEAFF
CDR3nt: TGTGCCAGCAGCCAGCGGATTGAAGCTTTCTTT

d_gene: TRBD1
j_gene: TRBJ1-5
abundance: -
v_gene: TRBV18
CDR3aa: CASSPAGTGVFPQHF
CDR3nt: TGTGCCAGCTCACCGGCCGGGACAGGGGTTTTCCCCCAGCATTTT

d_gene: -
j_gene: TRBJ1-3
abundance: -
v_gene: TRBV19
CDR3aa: CASSTVSPGNTIYF
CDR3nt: TGTGCCAGTTCGACAGTTTCGCCGGGAAACACCATATATTTT

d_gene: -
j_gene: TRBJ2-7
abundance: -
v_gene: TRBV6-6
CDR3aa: CASSSTFTGSYEQYF
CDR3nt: TGTGCCAGCAGTTCAACATTCACGGGGTCCTACGAGCAGTACTTC

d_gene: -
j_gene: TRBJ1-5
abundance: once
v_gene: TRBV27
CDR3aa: CASSHRDGAGVQPQHF
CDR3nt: TGTGCCAGCAGTCACAGGGACGGTGCGGGGGTTCAGCCCCAGCATTTT

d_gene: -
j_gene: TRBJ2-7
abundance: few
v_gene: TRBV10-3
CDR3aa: CAIGEAGYFEQYF
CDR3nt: TGTGCCATCGGAGAAGCCGGATATTTCGAGCAGTACTTC

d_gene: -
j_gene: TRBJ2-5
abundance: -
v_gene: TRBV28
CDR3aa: CASLWRCVTPGTQYF
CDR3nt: TGTGCCAGCCTCTGGAGGTGCGTTACCCCAGGGACCCAGTACTTC

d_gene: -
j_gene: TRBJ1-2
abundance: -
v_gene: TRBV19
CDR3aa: CASSIGRRTSYGYTF
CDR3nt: TGTGCCAGTAGTATAGGGAGGCGAACCTCCTATGGCTACACCTTC

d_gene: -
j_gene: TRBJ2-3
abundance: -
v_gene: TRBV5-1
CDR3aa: CASSPLASTDTQYF
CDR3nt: TGCGCCAGCAGCCCCCTAGCTAGCACAGATACGCAGTATTTT

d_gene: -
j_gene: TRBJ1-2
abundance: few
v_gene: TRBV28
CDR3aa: CASSTIGDNYGYTF
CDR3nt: TGTGCCAGCAGTACTATCGGGGATAACTATGGCTACACCTTC

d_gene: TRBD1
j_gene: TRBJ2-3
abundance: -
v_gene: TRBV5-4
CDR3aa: CASSFKGADTQYF
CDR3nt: TGTGCCAGCAGCTTCAAGGGGGCCGATACGCAGTATTTT

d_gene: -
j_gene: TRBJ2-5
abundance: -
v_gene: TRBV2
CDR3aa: CASSDSRETQYF
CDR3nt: TGTGCCAGCAGTGATAGTCGGGAGACCCAGTACTTC

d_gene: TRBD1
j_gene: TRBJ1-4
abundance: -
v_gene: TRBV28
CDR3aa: CASLGQGATNEKLFF
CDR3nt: TGTGCCAGCCTCGGACAGGGGGCGACTAATGAAAAACTGTTTTTT

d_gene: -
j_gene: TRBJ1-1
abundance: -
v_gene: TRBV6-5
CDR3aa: CASKWGQNTEAFF
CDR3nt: TGTGCCAGCAAGTGGGGACAAAACACTGAAGCTTTCTTT

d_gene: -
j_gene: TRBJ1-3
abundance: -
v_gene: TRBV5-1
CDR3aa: CASSVAPGNPAGNTIYF
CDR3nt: TGCGCCAGCAGCGTCGCTCCGGGGAATCCGGCTGGAAACACCATATATTTT

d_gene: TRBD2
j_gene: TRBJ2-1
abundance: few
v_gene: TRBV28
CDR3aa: CASSPGGNGANEQFF
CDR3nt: TGTGCCAGCAGCCCCGGGGGGAACGGGGCAAATGAGCAGTTCTTC

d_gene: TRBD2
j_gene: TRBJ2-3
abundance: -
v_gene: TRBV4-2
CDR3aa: CASSLGTSGSADTQYF
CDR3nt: TGTGCCAGCAGCCTTGGGACTAGCGGGAGTGCAGATACGCAGTATTTT

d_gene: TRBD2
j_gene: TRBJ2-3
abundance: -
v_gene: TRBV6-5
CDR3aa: CASSFTSGGADTQYF
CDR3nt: TGTGCCAGCAGTTTCACTAGCGGGGGGGCAGATACGCAGTATTTT

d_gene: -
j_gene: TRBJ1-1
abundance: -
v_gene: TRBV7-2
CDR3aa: CASSLARVINTEAFF
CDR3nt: TGTGCCAGCAGCTTAGCCAGGGTCATAAACACTGAAGCTTTCTTT

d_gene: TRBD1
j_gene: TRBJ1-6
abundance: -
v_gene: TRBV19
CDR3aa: CASSYRGRGSPLHF
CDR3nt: TGTGCCAGTAGTTACAGGGGGCGCGGGTCACCCCTCCACTTT

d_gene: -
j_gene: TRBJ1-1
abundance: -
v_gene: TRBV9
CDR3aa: CASSVTGMNTEAFF
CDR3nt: TGTGCCAGCAGCGTAACGGGTATGAACACTGAAGCTTTCTTT

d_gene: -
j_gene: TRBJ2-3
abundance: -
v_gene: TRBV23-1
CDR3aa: CASSPTPSTDTQYF
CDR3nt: TGCGCCAGCAGTCCAACTCCAAGCACAGATACGCAGTATTTT

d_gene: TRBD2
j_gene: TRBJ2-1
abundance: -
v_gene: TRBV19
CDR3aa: CASSIDQLAGSYNEQFF
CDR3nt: TGTGCCAGTAGTATAGACCAACTAGCGGGGTCTTACAATGAGCAGTTCTTC

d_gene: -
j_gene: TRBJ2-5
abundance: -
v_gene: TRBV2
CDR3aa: CASSEVAGWAQYF
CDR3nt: TGTGCCAGCAGTGAAGTCGCGGGTTGGGCCCAGTACTTC